These T cell receptor beta chains were read from a single sample in a study of blood T cells in healthy people across ages. MiXCR was run by TCRdb on the 5' RACE reads, yielding one entry per CDR3 protein. The sample holds about 640,000 distinct CDR3 sequences, approximately 50% seen once. The sequenced sample was blood. These receptors were obtained from a man aged 55 to 70 in good health. The CDR3 runs from the conserved cysteine through the conserved F or W. D genes are given only for firm matches. The size of a clone is reported for some rows only, either as once, few or many, or as a class for expanded clones.

>TRBD2|TRBJ2-7|TRBV3-1|14|-
TGTGCCAGCAGCCGAGTCGCGGGGGACTACGAGCAGTACTTC
CASSRVAGDYEQYF
>-|TRBJ1-6|TRBV3-1|12|-
TGTGCCAGCAGCCAAGGGAGGAGGCTCCTCCACTTT
CASSQGRRLLHF
>-|TRBJ1-2|TRBV5-1|13|-
TGCGCCAGCAGCGACGACAACAAGCGGGGCTACACCTTC
CASSDDNKRGYTF
>-|TRBJ1-5|TRBV5-5|15|once
TGTGCCAGCAGCTTGGCACCGGTACGCAATCAGCCCCAGCATTTT
CASSLAPVRNQPQHF
>-|TRBJ1-4|TRBV6-1|11|-
TGTGCCAGCAGTGAAGGTAGAAAACTGTTTTTT
CASSEGRKLFF
>-|TRBJ2-3|TRBV18|15|-
TGTGCCAGCTCACCGACTGAAGGCCGCACAGATACGCAGTATTTT
CASSPTEGRTDTQYF
>-|TRBJ2-7|TRBV6-5|13|-
TGTGCCAGCAGAAACACGGGGTCCTACGAGCAGTACTTC
CASRNTGSYEQYF
>-|TRBJ2-7|TRBV29-1|11|once
TGCAGCGTTGAAAGAGGGTTTGAGCAGTACTTC
CSVERGFEQYF
>TRBD1|TRBJ1-2|TRBV7-2|15|few
TGTGCCAGCAGTCACGAGACAGGGGGCATCTATGGCTACACCTTC
CASSHETGGIYGYTF
>TRBD1|TRBJ1-1|TRBV12-3/TRBV12-4|13|once
TGTGCCAGCAGCCTGGACAGGGCCACTGAAGCTTTCTTT
CASSLDRATEAFF
>TRBD1|TRBJ1-1|TRBV4-2|13|-
TGTGCCAGCAGCCCCGACAGGGGGGCCGAAGCTTTCTTT
CASSPDRGAEAFF
>-|TRBJ2-3|TRBV7-2|17|few
TGTGCCAGCAGCTCACAGGGTGGTGGTACTAGCACAGATACGCAGTATTTT
CASSSQGGGTSTDTQYF
>-|TRBJ2-1|TRBV11-2|14|few
TGTGCCAGCAGCTCCGAGTGGGGTAGCAATGAGCAGTTCTTC
CASSSEWGSNEQFF
>TRBD1|TRBJ2-1|TRBV11-2|14|-
TGTGCCAGCAGCCAACAGGGGGGAAAAGAGACCCAGTTCTTC
CASSQQGGKETQFF
>-|TRBJ2-5|TRBV11-2|14|-
TGTGCCAGCAGTGCAGGGAGCGGGCAAGAGACCCAGTACTTC
CASSAGSGQETQYF
>-|TRBJ2-6|TRBV27|15|few
TGTGCCAGCAGTTTTGGACTTTCTGGGGCCAACGTCCTGACTTTC
CASSFGLSGANVLTF
>TRBD1|TRBJ2-5|TRBV28|18|-
TGTGCCAGCAGTTCCGGGACAGGGGGCATAATGTACCAAGAGACCCAGTACTTC
CASSSGTGGIMYQETQYF
>TRBD2|TRBJ2-4|TRBV4-1|15|-
TGCGCCAGCAGCCAGGAGCTAGCGGGGTCTAACATTCAGTACTTC
CASSQELAGSNIQYF
>-|TRBJ2-5|TRBV5-1|15|once
TGCGCCAGCAGCTACACCGCGAGCGGTCAAGAGACCCAGTACTTC
CASSYTASGQETQYF
>-|TRBJ1-6|TRBV18|15|-
TGTGCCAGCTCAGCCCGACAGGCGGATAATTCACCCCTCCACTTT
CASSARQADNSPLHF
>-|TRBJ1-5|TRBV19|15|-
TGTGCCAGTAGCGACCACCGGGACGGAAATCAGCCCCAGCATTTT
CASSDHRDGNQPQHF
>-|TRBJ2-6|TRBV5-1|16|-
TGCGCCAGCAGCTTGCGCTCAGGCACTGGGGCCAACGTCCTGACTTTC
CASSLRSGTGANVLTF
>-|TRBJ2-7|TRBV12-3/TRBV12-4|15|-
TGTGCCAGCAGCCCCACGGGAAGGAGCTCCTACGAGCAGTACTTC
CASSPTGRSSYEQYF
>-|TRBJ2-3|TRBV9|16|-
TGTGCCAGCAGCGTAGCGGGCGGCGAATCGGGCGATACGCAGTATTTT
CASSVAGGESGDTQYF
>TRBD2|TRBJ2-3|TRBV24-1|13|few
TGTGCCACCAGGAGCGGGGTGGCAGATACGCAGTATTTT
CATRSGVADTQYF
>TRBD1|TRBJ1-2|TRBV4-1|17|-
TGCGCCAGCAGCCAAGACCCGGGACAGGGGGCGTACTATGGCTACACCTTC
CASSQDPGQGAYYGYTF
>-|TRBJ1-4|TRBV12-3/TRBV12-4|14|-
TGTGCCAGCAGGGGGACGGGCCCTAATGAAAAACTGTTTTTT
CASRGTGPNEKLFF
>-|TRBJ1-2|TRBV29-1|13|-
TGCAGCGTTGTTCCCCAGGGGAACTATGGCTACACCTTC
CSVVPQGNYGYTF
>-|TRBJ2-5|TRBV7-8|14|few
TGTGCCAGCAGCTCCTCGGCCGCACGGGAGACCCAGTACTTC
CASSSSAARETQYF
>-|TRBJ2-7|TRBV5-6|15|-
TGTGCCAGCAGCTTGTTGCGGGGGACAAGAGTAACCCAGTACTTC
CASSLLRGTRVTQYF
>TRBD1|TRBJ2-2|TRBV5-6|16|once
TGTGCCAGCAGCACCTTCGGACAGGGGAACACCGGGGAGCTGTTTTTT
CASSTFGQGNTGELFF
>TRBD1|TRBJ2-4|TRBV3-1|16|-
TGTGCCAGCAGCCCGAGGACAGGGGGGGCCAAAAACATTCAGTACTTC
CASSPRTGGAKNIQYF
>-|TRBJ2-5|TRBV6-9|14|many
TGTGCCAGCAGTTCCGGGACCCTCCAAGAGACCCAGTACTTC
CASSSGTLQETQYF
>-|TRBJ2-5|TRBV6-2/TRBV6-3|12|-
TGTGCCAGCAGTTACACGGTGGAGACCCAGTACTTC
CASSYTVETQYF
>TRBD2|TRBJ2-3|TRBV11-2|16|-
TGTGCCAGCAGCTTGACCTCGACTAGCGGGGTAGATACGCAGTATTTT
CASSLTSTSGVDTQYF
>-|TRBJ2-1|TRBV29-1|14|few
TGCAGCGTCGAGGGGGTGGGTAGAATCGATGAGCAGTTCTTC
CSVEGVGRIDEQFF
>-|TRBJ1-1|TRBV29-1|12|-
TGTAGCGCGGGGTTAGGGGCTGGACAAGCTTTCTTT
CSAGLGAGQAFF
>-|TRBJ2-5|TRBV4-1|16|-
TGCGCCAGCAGCCGCGTGGGGGGGCTGGTAGGAGAGACCCAGTACTTC
CASSRVGGLVGETQYF
>-|TRBJ2-7|TRBV20-1|17|-
TGCAGTGCTAACCCCCCGATCAGGGGCCCAGACCTTTACGAGCAGTACTTC
CSANPPIRGPDLYEQYF
>-|TRBJ2-2|TRBV4-2|15|few
TGTGCCAGCAGCCAAGCTGGGGGCGCGAGCGGGGAGCTGTTTTTT
CASSQAGGASGELFF
>-|TRBJ1-4|TRBV5-1|14|-
TGCGCCAGCAGCGCGACAGGAACTAATGAAAAACTGTTTTTT
CASSATGTNEKLFF
>-|TRBJ2-6|TRBV7-2|15|-
TGTGCCAGCAGCCGGACAATTGCTGGGGCCAACGTCCTGACTTTC
CASSRTIAGANVLTF
>-|TRBJ2-5|TRBV2|16|few
TGTGCCAGCAGTCCACATACAGGGGGGGCTCGTGAGACCCAGTACTTC
CASSPHTGGARETQYF
>TRBD2|TRBJ2-3|TRBV6-5|14|once
TGTGCCAGTCTCGGGGCGGGGGGGACAGATACGCAGTATTTT
CASLGAGGTDTQYF
>TRBD2|TRBJ2-3|TRBV7-2|16|many
TGTGCCAGCAGCATAGGACTAGCGGGGGGAACCGGTACGCAGTATTTT
CASSIGLAGGTGTQYF
>TRBD1|TRBJ1-6|TRBV3-1|13|few
TGTGCCAGCAGCATGGGACAGAATTCACCCCTCCACTTT
CASSMGQNSPLHF
>-|TRBJ1-2|TRBV4-1|16|few
TGCGCCAGCAGCCAAGAAAAGCCTCGTGGGAACTATGGCTACACCTTC
CASSQEKPRGNYGYTF
>TRBD2|TRBJ2-7|TRBV6-2/TRBV6-3|17|-
TGTGCCAGCAGTTACTCGCCCGGGGGGGGCCGTCGCTACGAGCAGTACTTC
CASSYSPGGGRRYEQYF
>-|TRBJ1-6|TRBV6-2/TRBV6-3|15|-
TGTGCCAGCACCCGGCCCGGGCGCGCGGATTCACCCCTCCACTTT
CASTRPGRADSPLHF
>TRBD2|TRBJ2-1|TRBV20-1|15|-
TGCAGTGCTAGAGAAGCTAGCGGGACTTACAATGAGCAGTTATTC
CSAREASGTYNEQLF
>-|TRBJ2-7|TRBV3-1|12|few
TGTGCCAGCAGCCATGGGAACTACGAGCAGTACTTC
CASSHGNYEQYF
>-|TRBJ1-5|TRBV7-8|16|-
TGTGCCAGCAGACAGACTCGGTTGACCCGCAATCAGCCCCAGCATTTT
CASRQTRLTRNQPQHF
>TRBD2|TRBJ2-5|TRBV20-1|17|-
TGCAGTGCTAGACTAGCGGGGGCGAGAATTAGACAAGAGACCCAGTACTTC
CSARLAGARIRQETQYF